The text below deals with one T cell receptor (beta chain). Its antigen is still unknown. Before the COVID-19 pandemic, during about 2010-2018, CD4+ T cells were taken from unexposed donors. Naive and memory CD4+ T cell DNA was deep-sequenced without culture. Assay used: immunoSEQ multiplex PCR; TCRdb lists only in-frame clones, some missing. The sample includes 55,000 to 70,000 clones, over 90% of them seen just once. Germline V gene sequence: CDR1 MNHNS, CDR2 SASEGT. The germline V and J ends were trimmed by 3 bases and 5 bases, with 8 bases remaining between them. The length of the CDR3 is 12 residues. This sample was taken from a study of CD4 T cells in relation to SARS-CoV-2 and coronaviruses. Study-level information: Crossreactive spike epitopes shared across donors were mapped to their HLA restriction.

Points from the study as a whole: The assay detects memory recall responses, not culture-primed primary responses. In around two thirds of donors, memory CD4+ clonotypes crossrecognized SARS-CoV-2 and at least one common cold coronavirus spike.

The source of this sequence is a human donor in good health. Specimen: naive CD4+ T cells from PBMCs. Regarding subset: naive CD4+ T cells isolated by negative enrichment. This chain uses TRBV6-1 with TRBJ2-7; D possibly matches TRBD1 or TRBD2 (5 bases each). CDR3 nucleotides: TGTGCCAGCAGTGAGTTGGGGGACGAGCAGTACTTC. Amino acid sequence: CASSELGDEQYF.